The entry below gives a single T cell receptor (beta chain) sequence along with its context. Germline assignment: CDR1 MDHEN and CDR2 SYDVKM. V was pared by 8 bases and J by 6 bases, with 14 bases between. This CDR3 contains 13 residues. This entry comes from a study of T cell responses to AZD1222 COVID-19 vaccine. About the study: Timing groups of about 4 and about 12 weeks for second doses were pooled.

TCRdb keeps only in-frame clones here, not all; method: immunoSEQ multiplex PCR. The sample shows roughly 150,000 clones, 90% of them seen only once. The chain links TRBV28 to TRBJ1-5; tentatively, D is TRBD1 (5 bases). The material was peripheral blood, obtained on day 0 of AZD1222 vaccination. This clonotype was obtained from an adult in good health. The CDR3 sequence is CASSKRGIQPQHF. In nucleotides, the CDR3 is TGTGCCAGCTCAAAACGGGGGATTCAGCCCCAGCATTTT. Full variable domain (outside the CDR3, taken from reference TRBV28 and TRBJ1-5): DVKVTQSSRYLVKRTGEKVFLECVQDMDHENMFWYRQDPGLGLRLIYFSYDVKMKEKGDIPEGYSVSREKKERFSLILESASTNQTSMYLCASSKRGIQPQHFGDGTRLSIL.